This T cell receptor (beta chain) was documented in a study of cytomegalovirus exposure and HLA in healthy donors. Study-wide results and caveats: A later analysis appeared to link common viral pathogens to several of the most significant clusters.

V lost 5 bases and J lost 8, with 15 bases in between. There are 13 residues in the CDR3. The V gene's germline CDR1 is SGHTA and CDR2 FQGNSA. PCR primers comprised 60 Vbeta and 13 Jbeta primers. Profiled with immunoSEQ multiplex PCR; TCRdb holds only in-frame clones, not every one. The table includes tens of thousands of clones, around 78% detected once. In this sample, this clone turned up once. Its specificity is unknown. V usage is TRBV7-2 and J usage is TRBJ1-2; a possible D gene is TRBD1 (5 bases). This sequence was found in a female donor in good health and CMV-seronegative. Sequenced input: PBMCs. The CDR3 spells CASSITGRVGYTF. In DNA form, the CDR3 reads TGTGCCAGCAGCATTACAGGTCGAGTCGGCTACACCTTC.